What follows are 25 T cell receptor beta chains derived from one specimen sequenced in a study of long-term antiretroviral therapy in people with HIV. With survey level as its setting, the immunoSEQ assay was v3.0. Repertoires were generated with immunoSEQ multiplex PCR, while TCRdb's copy carries only in-frame clones and drops some. The repertoire holds under 8,000 clones, with approximately 73% as singletons. The source was unsorted PBMCs, collected 0.2 years after starting antiretroviral therapy. The origin of the receptors is a man in his forties with HIV.

The chain combines TRBV2 with TRBJ2-3; 9 bases fit TRBD1. Trimming took 2 bases from V and 8 from J; bases not matched to a gene: 8. The CDR3 spans 15 residues. Per the germline V gene, CDR1 is SNHLY and CDR2 is FYNNEI. The CDR3 DNA reads TGTGCCAGCAGTGAATACAGGGGGCAAGGGGGTACGCAGTATTTT. Protein: CASSEYRGQGGTQYF.

V usage is TRBV1 and J usage is TRBJ2-7; the table's D call, TRBD1, was not checked against the DNA. TRBV1 is a pseudogene segment. There are 14 residues in the CDR3. CDR3 DNA sequence: TGCACCAGCAGCCAAAGAAGGGGAACCTACGAGCAGTACTTC. Translation gives CTSSQRRGTYEQYF.

CDR3 sequence (DNA): TGTGCCAGCAGTGCCAGGACAGGGGGCGGTGGCTACACCTTC. Its translation: CASSARTGGGGYTF. V gene TRBV6-5 combines with J gene TRBJ1-2; the match to TRBD1 covers 11 bases. J lost 7 bases, V lost 5 bases, and 6 bases had no gene match. The germline CDR1 and CDR2 sequences are MNHEY and SVGAGI. This CDR3 comprises 14 residues.

V usage is TRBV7-9 and J usage is TRBJ1-3; the match to TRBD1 covers 8 bases. The germline V gene has CDR1 SEHNR and CDR2 FQNEAQ (reference sequence). CDR3 length: 16 amino acids. Unmatched junction bases numbered 6, after V lost 4 bases and J lost 1 base. The CDR3 nucleotides are TGTGCCAGCAGCTCCGCGACAGGGGTGTCTGGAAACACCATATATTTT. As protein: CASSSATGVSGNTIYF.

The rearrangement joins TRBV2 to TRBJ1-4; 8 bases fit TRBD1. Germline CDR1 is SNHLY and CDR2 is FYNNEI. This CDR3 comprises 16 residues. With 3 bases clipped from V and 7 bases from J, the junction kept 10 bases outside the gene matches. CDR3 residues: CASSETAGGRGEKLFF. In DNA, the CDR3 is TGTGCCAGCAGTGAGACGGCAGGGGGCCGGGGTGAAAAACTGTTTTTT.

The genes are TRBV4-1 and TRBJ2-2; D unresolved. Germline assignment: CDR1 MGHRA and CDR2 YSYEKL. V lost 1 base to trimming and J lost 6 bases, with 6 bases between them. CDR3 size: 13 residues. CDR3 in DNA: TGCGCCAGCAGCCAAGTACAACCCGGGGAGCTGTTTTTT. Residues: CASSQVQPGELFF.

This clone was seen a handful of times. As DNA, the CDR3 is TGTGCCAGCAGTTCTTACAAGGATGAGCAGTTCTTC. Its protein product is CASSSYKDEQFF. This chain connects TRBV27 to TRBJ2-1, with D hard to call. CDR1 is MNHEY and CDR2 is SMNVEV in the germline V gene (reference sequence). CDR3 length: 12 residues. Between the trimmed V and J ends, which lost 4 bases and 8 bases, there was a span of 9 bases.

The J gene is TRBJ1-5, the V gene TRBV4-1; TRBD1 might be the D (6 bases). Trimming shortened V by 1 base and J by 0 bases, and 16 bases separated the two germline ends. Germline CDR1 MGHRA, CDR2 YSYEKL. The CDR3 totals 18 residues. CDR3 DNA sequence: TGCGCCAGCAGCCAAGTGATACAGGGTGGTCGTAGCAATCAGCCCCAGCATTTT. This sequence encodes CASSQVIQGGRSNQPQHF.

The CDR3 DNA follows: TGTGCCAGCAGTGAACAGGGGGCTTCCGGGGAGCTGTTTTTT. This sequence encodes CASSEQGASGELFF. This sequence joins TRBV6-1 and TRBJ2-2, with TRBD1 matching over 8 bases. Trimming cost V 2 bases and J 6 bases; bases outside gene matches: 2. The length of the CDR3 is 14 residues. Germline V gives CDR1 MNHNS, CDR2 SASEGT.

This chain connects TRBV5-1 to TRBJ2-1; 10 nucleotides line up with TRBD2. Germline CDR1 is SGHRS and CDR2 is YFSETQ. J lost 5 bases, V lost 3 bases, and 17 bases had no gene match. There are 19 residues in the CDR3. CDR3: CASSWPLERGGLMNNEQFF. In DNA form, the CDR3 reads TGCGCCAGCAGCTGGCCTCTCGAGCGGGGGGGCTTAATGAACAATGAGCAGTTCTTC.

V usage is TRBV7-9 and J usage is TRBJ2-1, with D possibly matching TRBD1 (5 bases). CDR1 and CDR2 (germline): SEHNR, FQNEAQ (reference sequence). This CDR3 contains 15 residues. V lost 0 bases, J lost 5 bases, and 11 bases lay in between. In DNA form, the CDR3 reads TGTGCCAGCAGCTTAGCGGTCAGGGTGAACAATGAGCAGTTCTTC. Translation: CASSLAVRVNNEQFF. Full variable domain (remainder filled in from reference TRBV7-9 and TRBJ2-1): DTGVSQNPRHKITKRGQNVTFRCDPISEHNRLYWYRQTLGQGPEFLTYFQNEAQLEKSRLLSDRFSAERPKGSFSTLEIQRTEQGDSAMYLCASSLAVRVNNEQFFGPGTRLTVL.

The chain uses TRBV11-2 and TRBJ2-3; TRBD2 matches at 13 bases. With 2 bases clipped from V and 3 bases from J, the junction kept 5 bases outside the gene matches. The length of the CDR3 is 17 residues. Looked up from germline, CDR1 is SGHAT and CDR2 is FQNNGV. Here the CDR3 DNA reads TGTGCCAGCAGCTTACGACTAGCGGGGGGAGGGACAGATACGCAGTATTTT. This gives the protein CASSLRLAGGGTDTQYF.

This clone is large by share. The CDR3 sequence: CAWSGEDGRRTLHF. The CDR3 DNA sequence: TGTGCCTGGAGTGGTGAAGATGGGCGGCGGACCCTCCACTTT. This sequence joins TRBV30 and TRBJ1-6; D unclear. V was shortened by 1 base and J by 14 bases, with 18 bases between the two germline ends. Germline V CDR1 and CDR2: GTSNPN, SVGIG (reference sequence). The CDR3 extends over 14 amino acids.

This chain links TRBV6-6 with TRBJ2-7, with D maybe TRBD1 (6 bases). This CDR3 region has 13 residues. Per germline, CDR1 MNHNY and CDR2 SVGAGI (reference sequence). With 0 bases removed from V and 6 bases from J, the gap between germline ends came to 9 bases. As DNA, the CDR3 is TGTGCCAGCAGTTACTCCAGGGGAGCCGAGCAGTACTTC. Encoded protein: CASSYSRGAEQYF.

This clone has more than one count but fewer than ten. The V gene is TRBV29-1, the J gene TRBJ2-1; D is possibly TRBD2 (7 bases). CDR1 is SQVTM, CDR2 ANQGSEA, per germline. V was cut by 7 bases and J by 2 bases, with 12 bases left in between. The CDR3 sequence is 13 residues long. CDR3 amino acids: CSDLGGPYNEQFF. In DNA, the CDR3 is TGCAGCGACCTCGGGGGGCCCTACAATGAGCAGTTCTTC.

This chain uses TRBV7-8 with TRBJ2-7; D assignment may be TRBD1 or TRBD2 (5 bases each). This CDR3 region has 15 residues. From germline, CDR1 is SGHVS and CDR2 FQNEAQ. Trimming removed 2 bases at V and 13 bases at J, with 24 bases between. CDR3 in DNA: TGTGCCAGCAGCTTACTCTCAGGGACCTACCGCCACTTCTACTTC. Its protein is CASSLLSGTYRHFYF.

This sequence joins TRBV18 and TRBJ2-7, with a tentative D call TRBD1 (5 bases). V was pared by 2 bases and J by 0 bases, with 8 bases between. Germline V gene sequence: CDR1 KGHSH, CDR2 LQKENI. This CDR3 is built from 14 residues. The CDR3 DNA follows: TGTGCCAGCTCACCAAGCGACAGCTCCTACGAGCAGTACTTC. Encoded protein: CASSPSDSSYEQYF.

This rearrangement joins TRBV10-3 to TRBJ2-1; 12 bases fit TRBD2. There are 15 residues in the CDR3. Germline loops: CDR1 ENHRY, CDR2 SYGVKD. The V and J ends lost 6 bases and 4 bases, in that order; junction bases with no gene match: 4. CDR3 sequence (DNA): TGTGCCATCAGCGCTGGGACTAGCGGGTACAATGAGCAGTTCTTC. Translated, it gives CAISAGTSGYNEQFF.

The rearrangement links TRBV25-1 to TRBJ1-1, with a tentative D call TRBD1 (5 bases). The CDR3 has 12 residues. Trimming cost V 2 bases and J 4 bases, with 5 bases left between them. The germline gives CDR1 MGHDK, CDR2 SYGVNS. The CDR3: CASSEGGTEAFF. The DNA for the CDR3 is TGTGCCAGCAGTGAAGGGGGCACTGAAGCTTTCTTT.

V gene TRBV6-4 combines with J gene TRBJ1-1; 9 nucleotides agree with TRBD1. Germline values: CDR1 MRHNA, CDR2 SNTAGT. The CDR3 length is 13 residues. V shed 6 bases and J 5 bases; nucleotides not matched to a gene: 4. CDR3: CASSWTGETEAFF. The CDR3 coding sequence is TGTGCCAGCAGCTGGACAGGGGAAACTGAAGCTTTCTTT.

The chain couples TRBV30 to TRBJ1-1; 7 bases agree with TRBD1. The trim removed 4 bases at V and 4 bases at J, leaving 9 bases unmatched. The germline V gene has CDR1 GTSNPN and CDR2 SVGIG (reference sequence). CDR3 size: 14 residues. The CDR3 nucleotides are TGTGCCTGGAACACAGGGGCGGGGAGCACTGAAGCTTTCTTT. Translation gives CAWNTGAGSTEAFF.

V usage is TRBV27 and J usage is TRBJ1-1, with D unclear. The V gene's germline CDR1 is MNHEY and CDR2 SMNVEV (reference sequence). The V end lost 7 bases, the J end lost 3 bases, and 12 bases lay between the germline ends. This CDR3 contains 13 residues. This CDR3 is CASTSDGYTEAFF. CDR3 in DNA: TGTGCCAGCACCAGCGACGGTTACACTGAAGCTTTCTTT.

The J gene is TRBJ1-1, the V gene TRBV18, with D unclear. V dropped 0 bases and J dropped 0 bases, with 8 bases sitting between them. The CDR3 sequence is 15 residues long. The germline CDR1 and CDR2 sequences are KGHSH and LQKENI. The CDR3 DNA is TGTGCCAGCTCACCACCAACGAATATGAACACTGAAGCTTTCTTT. Protein product: CASSPPTNMNTEAFF.

V gene TRBV11-2 combines with J gene TRBJ1-2, with 8 bases that match TRBD1. Per the germline V gene, CDR1 is SGHAT and CDR2 is FQNNGV. V shed 5 bases and J 0 bases; nucleotides not matched to a gene: 11. This CDR3 has 17 residues. The CDR3 reads CASSRRWTGQANYGYTF. For the CDR3, the DNA is TGTGCCAGCAGCCGCCGCTGGACAGGGCAAGCTAACTATGGCTACACCTTC.

DNA of the CDR3: TGTGCCAGCAGTGAAGGTCCCAGAGTCAATCAGCCCCAGCATTTT. It is translated as CASSEGPRVNQPQHF. The J gene is TRBJ1-5, the V gene TRBV2; D gene uncertain. V lost 1 base and J 3 bases, leaving 10 bases between the germline ends. Germline CDR1 reads SNHLY; CDR2 reads FYNNEI. The CDR3 covers 15 residues.